These T cell receptor beta chains were read from a single sample in a study of T-cell reconstitution after alpha-beta-depleted transplantation in children. TCRdb reprocessed the PCR reads via MiXCR and lists one record per CDR3 protein. The sample records 480,000 or so distinct CDR3 sequences, 8% to 11% being singletons. Sequenced material: PBMCs, taken before TCRalphabeta/CD19-depleted stem cell transplant. The receptors originated from a child under 10 years old with inherited bone marrow failure, due to receive a stem cell transplant. Each CDR3 is given with its conserved first and last residue. The order of the fields is D gene, V gene, clone size, J gene, CDR3 protein, CDR3 DNA. The D gene is left open where the match is weak. Rows give clone size only sometimes, using once, few, many, or a class for an expanded clone.

.	TRBV4-3	many	TRBJ2-2	CASSQESPGVTGELFF	TGCGCCAGCAGCCAAGAATCCCCAGGGGTAACCGGGGAGCTGTTTTTT
.	TRBV27	many	TRBJ2-7	CASSLYGPYYEQYF	TGTGCCAGCAGTCTCTACGGGCCTTACTACGAGCAGTACTTC
.	TRBV20-1	many	TRBJ2-1	CSARGKSTSNEQFF	TGCAGTGCTAGAGGCAAGAGTACAAGCAATGAGCAGTTCTTC
.	TRBV7-2	many	TRBJ2-4	CASSLGGVDIQYF	TGTGCCAGCAGCTTAGGGGGTGTGGACATTCAGTACTTC
.	TRBV27	many	TRBJ2-3	CASSWGLKGGFGGTQYF	TGTGCCAGCAGTTGGGGCCTGAAGGGTGGGTTTGGTGGTACGCAGTATTTT
TRBD1	TRBV2	.	TRBJ1-5	CASSKGQGYQPQHF	TGTGCCAGCAGCAAAGGACAGGGCTATCAGCCCCAGCATTTT
TRBD1	TRBV28	few	TRBJ1-3	CASSLVQDRTLNTIYF	TGTGCCAGCAGTTTAGTCCAGGACAGGACCCTAAACACCATATATTTT
.	TRBV14	many	TRBJ2-4	CASSQLGPVGIQYF	TGTGCCAGCAGCCAGCTCGGACCCGTTGGCATTCAGTACTTC
.	TRBV20-1	many	TRBJ1-1	CSAQALGGANTEAFF	TGCAGTGCTCAGGCGTTGGGGGGTGCGAACACTGAAGCTTTCTTT
TRBD2	TRBV4-3	.	TRBJ2-2	CASSQDLGGRNTGELFF	TGCGCCAGCAGCCAAGATTTGGGAGGGAGGAACACCGGGGAGCTGTTTTTT
TRBD1	TRBV12-3/TRBV12-4	.	TRBJ2-2	CASSARDSNTGELFF	TGTGCCAGCAGTGCCCGGGACAGTAACACCGGGGAGCTGTTTTTT
.	TRBV7-2	.	TRBJ2-7	CASSPRRGHEQYF	TGTGCCAGCAGCCCCCGTCGGGGGCACGAGCAGTACTTC
TRBD2	TRBV19	few	TRBJ2-2	CASSLGTSGITGELFF	TGTGCCAGTAGTCTAGGGACTAGCGGGATCACCGGGGAGCTGTTTTTT
TRBD1	TRBV11-2	.	TRBJ1-2	CASRHPGQGSIGYRGYTF	TGTGCCAGCAGGCACCCGGGACAGGGATCCATCGGATATCGTGGCTACACCTTC
TRBD1	TRBV7-9	many	TRBJ2-1	CASSQWGQGSDEQFF	TGTGCCAGCAGCCAATGGGGACAGGGGTCGGATGAGCAGTTCTTC
.	TRBV25-1	many	TRBJ2-5	CASSAPQNQETQYF	TGTGCCAGCAGTGCCCCGCAAAATCAAGAGACCCAGTACTTC
.	TRBV20-1	once	TRBJ2-5	CSAPTRSMFPEETQYF	TGCAGTGCGCCGACTAGGTCAATGTTCCCCGAAGAGACCCAGTACTTC
TRBD2	TRBV28	.	TRBJ2-7	CASIGLAGPYEQYF	TGTGCCAGCATCGGGCTAGCGGGACCCTACGAGCAGTACTTC
TRBD2	TRBV9	many	TRBJ2-3	CASSVVGTSGADTQYF	TGTGCCAGCAGCGTAGTGGGGACTAGCGGTGCAGATACGCAGTATTTT
TRBD1	TRBV6-5	many	TRBJ1-1	CASSYSTGVNTEAFF	TGTGCCAGCAGTTACTCGACAGGGGTGAACACTGAAGCTTTCTTT
.	TRBV20-1	few	TRBJ2-1	CSARDQAGYYNEQFF	TGCAGTGCTAGAGATCAAGCGGGTTACTACAATGAGCAGTTCTTC
.	TRBV5-5	many	TRBJ2-7	CASSPNRALYEQYF	TGTGCCAGCAGCCCGAACCGGGCCCTTTACGAGCAGTACTTC
.	TRBV6-2/TRBV6-3	once	TRBJ2-7	CASSQPGADYEQYF	TGTGCCAGCAGCCAACCGGGGGCGGACTACGAGCAGTACTTC
.	TRBV29-1	many	TRBJ1-5	CSVSLSGFQPQHF	TGCAGCGTTTCCCTGTCGGGGTTTCAGCCCCAGCATTTT
TRBD2	TRBV20-1	.	TRBJ2-1	CSARNPRVAGGGNEQFF	TGCAGTGCTAGGAACCCCAGGGTGGCGGGAGGAGGAAATGAGCAGTTCTTC
TRBD2	TRBV15	many	TRBJ2-5	CATSRPKGLAGTLLETQYF	TGTGCCACCAGCAGACCCAAGGGACTAGCGGGAACCCTTCTCGAGACCCAGTACTTC
.	TRBV18	many	TRBJ2-1	CASSPRSSYNEQFF	TGTGCCAGCTCACCACGTAGCTCCTACAATGAGCAGTTCTTC
.	TRBV7-2	.	TRBJ2-4	CASSPSGGARTKNIQYF	TGTGCCAGCAGCCCCTCGGGTGGGGCGCGGACCAAAAACATTCAGTACTTC
.	TRBV20-1	few	TRBJ2-3	CSASEVSDTQYF	TGCAGTGCTTCGGAAGTTTCAGATACGCAGTATTTT
.	TRBV3-1	many	TRBJ2-3	CASSHRLGWNTQYF	TGTGCCAGCAGCCACCGGCTCGGGTGGAATACGCAGTATTTT